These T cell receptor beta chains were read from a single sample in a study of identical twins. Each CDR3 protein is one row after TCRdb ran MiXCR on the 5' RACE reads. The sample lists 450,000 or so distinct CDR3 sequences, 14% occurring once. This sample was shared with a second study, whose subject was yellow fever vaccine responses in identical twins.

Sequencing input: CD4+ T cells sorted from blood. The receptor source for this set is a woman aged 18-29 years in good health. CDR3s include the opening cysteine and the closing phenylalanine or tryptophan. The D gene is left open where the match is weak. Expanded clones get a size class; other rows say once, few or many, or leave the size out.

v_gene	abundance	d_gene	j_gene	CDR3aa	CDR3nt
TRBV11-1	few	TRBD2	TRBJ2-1	CASSSTQSIGGFFYNEQFF	TGTGCCAGCAGCTCAACACAAAGCATCGGGGGGTTCTTCTACAATGAGCAGTTCTTC
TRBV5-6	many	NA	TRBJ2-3	CASSGRGATDTQYF	TGTGCCAGCAGCGGTAGGGGGGCCACAGATACGCAGTATTTT
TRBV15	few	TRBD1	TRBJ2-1	CATSSPQGGTYNEQFF	TGTGCCACCAGCAGTCCACAGGGGGGTACCTACAATGAGCAGTTCTTC
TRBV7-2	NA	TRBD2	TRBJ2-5	CASSFRTGGLQETQYF	TGTGCCAGCAGCTTTCGTACGGGGGGTCTCCAAGAGACCCAGTACTTC
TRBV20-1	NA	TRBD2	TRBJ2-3	CSARVSGRTDTQYF	TGCAGTGCTAGAGTTAGCGGGAGAACAGATACGCAGTATTTT
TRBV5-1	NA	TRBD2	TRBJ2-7	CASSPAGSRGGEYF	TGCGCCAGCAGCCCCGCGGGATCGCGGGGAGGGGAGTACTTC
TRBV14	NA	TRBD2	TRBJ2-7	CASSQDWTSGRGEQYF	TGTGCCAGCAGCCAAGATTGGACTAGCGGGAGGGGGGAGCAGTACTTC
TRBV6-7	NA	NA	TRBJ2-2	CASSYSTANTGELFF	TGTGCCAGCAGTTACTCGACAGCGAACACCGGGGAGCTGTTTTTT
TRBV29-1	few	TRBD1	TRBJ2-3	CSVDPKTGGRDTQYF	TGCAGCGTTGATCCGAAGACAGGGGGCAGAGATACGCAGTATTTT
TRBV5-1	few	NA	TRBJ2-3	CASRTGTQSTDTQYF	TGCGCCAGCAGGACCGGGACTCAAAGCACAGATACGCAGTATTTT